Listed below are T cell receptor beta chains from one sample, sequenced in a study of tumor-infiltrating lymphocytes in primary liver carcinoma. MiXCR was run by TCRdb on the multiplex PCR reads, yielding one entry per CDR3 protein. The table includes under 200,000 distinct CDR3 sequences, 65% detected once. The sequencing sample was made of peripheral blood. The source of these receptors is a woman aged 55-69 years with primary liver carcinoma and hepatitis B virus infection. The CDR3 runs from the conserved cysteine through the conserved F or W. Each record gives: V gene, D gene, J gene, clone size, CDR3 DNA, CDR3 protein. The D gene is left open where the match is weak. A clone size is listed for some rows: how often the clone was seen (once, few, many), or a class if it is expanded.

V: TRBV20-1; D: NA; J: TRBJ1-5; size: NA; DNA: TGCAGTGCTAGACCGGGAGGTAGCAATCAGCCCCAGCATTTT; CDR3: CSARPGGSNQPQHF
V: TRBV11-3; D: TRBD1; J: TRBJ2-6; size: NA; DNA: TGTGCCAGCAGCACGGTATGGGACAGTGTCAGTTCTGGGGGCAACGTCCTGACTTTC; CDR3: CASSTVWDSVSSGGNVLTF
V: TRBV11-2; D: TRBD1; J: TRBJ2-5; size: once; DNA: TGTGCCAGCAGCTTAGGATCCACCCCCGGACAGGGCGGAGAGACACAGTACTTC; CDR3: CASSLGSTPGQGGETQYF
V: TRBV29-1; D: TRBD1; J: TRBJ1-2; size: NA; DNA: TGCAGCGTTGACTTCTGGGACAGCAGAAACCATGACTACACCTTC; CDR3: CSVDFWDSRNHDYTF
V: TRBV11-3; D: NA; J: TRBJ2-2; size: NA; DNA: TGTGCCAGCAGCATAGGCAGGCTAGTGGGAAGCACCGGGGAGCTGTTTTTT; CDR3: CASSIGRLVGSTGELFF
V: TRBV12-3/TRBV12-4; D: TRBD1; J: TRBJ1-5; size: NA; DNA: TGTGCCAACAGGCCTGACAGGGAGAATCAACCCCAGCATTTT; CDR3: CANRPDRENQPQHF
V: TRBV5-5; D: NA; J: TRBJ1-2; size: few; DNA: TGTGCCAGCAGCTTGGTCGGGATTGCTAGCTATGGCTACACCTTC; CDR3: CASSLVGIASYGYTF
V: TRBV5-4; D: TRBD2; J: TRBJ2-4; size: few; DNA: TGTGCCAGCAGCTATGGACTAGCGGGAGATGTCGGGAACATTCAGTACTTC; CDR3: CASSYGLAGDVGNIQYF
V: TRBV5-6; D: TRBD2; J: TRBJ2-3; size: NA; DNA: TGTGCCAGCAGCTTGAAGGGACTAGGATCCCCAGATACGCAGTATTTT; CDR3: CASSLKGLGSPDTQYF
V: TRBV29-1; D: NA; J: TRBJ2-3; size: NA; DNA: TGCAGCGTTGGGCGAGCGGAGCGCTCAGATACGCAGTATTTT; CDR3: CSVGRAERSDTQYF
V: TRBV6-2/TRBV6-3; D: NA; J: TRBJ1-5; size: NA; DNA: TGTGCCAGTAATCGATCCTATAGCAATCAGCCCCAGCATTTT; CDR3: CASNRSYSNQPQHF
V: TRBV30; D: NA; J: TRBJ1-4; size: few; DNA: TGTGCCTGGAGTACGCACAGCACTCGGGAAAAACTGTTTTTT; CDR3: CAWSTHSTREKLFF
V: TRBV11-2; D: NA; J: TRBJ2-4; size: NA; DNA: TGTGTCAGGAGCTTAGTGCAGGGGATGGGCGTCAAAAACATTCAGTACTTC; CDR3: CVRSLVQGMGVKNIQYF
V: TRBV28; D: NA; J: TRBJ1-4; size: NA; DNA: TGTGCCAGCAGTTTACGACAACGACAAAAACTGTTTTTT; CDR3: CASSLRQRQKLFF
V: TRBV11-2; D: NA; J: TRBJ1-1; size: NA; DNA: TGTTCCAGCAGCTTAGAAAGAACAGTGAACACTGAAGCTTCCTTT; CDR3: CSSSLERTVNTEASF
V: TRBV12-3/TRBV12-4; D: NA; J: TRBJ1-2; size: few; DNA: TGTGCCAGCAGTTTTGGCTGGGCGGGGGCGAGATATGGCTACACCTTC; CDR3: CASSFGWAGARYGYTF
V: TRBV5-1; D: NA; J: TRBJ2-3; size: NA; DNA: TGCGCCAGCAGCTCAAAAAGCCGAGGGGTCGATACGCAGTATTTT; CDR3: CASSSKSRGVDTQYF
V: TRBV4-2; D: NA; J: TRBJ2-4; size: NA; DNA: TGTGCCAGCAACCAAGCATCTCGGACAACGAGCAATAACATTCAGTACTTC; CDR3: CASNQASRTTSNNIQYF
V: TRBV29-1; D: TRBD1; J: TRBJ1-4; size: NA; DNA: TGCAGTGTTGGAGGGGGCAGATATGAAAAACTGTTTTTT; CDR3: CSVGGGRYEKLFF
V: TRBV4-1; D: NA; J: TRBJ1-5; size: many; DNA: TGCGCCAGCAGCCCAGGACGTAGTGGCAATCAGCCCCAGCATTTT; CDR3: CASSPGRSGNQPQHF
V: TRBV11-2; D: NA; J: TRBJ1-4; size: many; DNA: TGTGCCAGCAGCTTAGATCTTCGGGAAAAACTGTTTTTT; CDR3: CASSLDLREKLFF